This T cell receptor beta chain comes out of a study of T cells in Graves' hyperthyroidism and ophthalmopathy. The study left out patients who had uncontrolled infection, other autoimmune disease, pregnancy or lactation. The CDR3 has 16 amino acids. The germline gives CDR1 KGHSH, CDR2 LQKENI. J was trimmed by 2 bases and V by 5 bases; bases with no gene match: 8. RNA transcripts yielded amplified TCR beta CDR3 regions. An initial round of RT-PCR targeting the TCR CDR3 relied on the HTBI primer set. A single record per CDR3 protein comes from TCRdb applying MiXCR to the multiplex PCR reads. The data show roughly 700,000 distinct CDR3 sequences, with 15% to 20% seen just once and around 15% held by the top ten.

The gene calls are TRBV18 and TRBJ2-7; 11 nucleotides match TRBD1. Sequencing input: blood. The receptor was derived from a man aged 50 to 60 with Graves' hyperthyroidism. The CDR3 coding sequence is TGTGCCAGCTCAGCGGGACAGGGGGTGTTTACCTACGAGCAGTACTTC. This sequence encodes CASSAGQGVFTYEQYF.